Below, 11 T cell receptor gamma chains from the same sample are listed, as sequenced in a study of gamma-delta T cells after stem cell transplantation. TCRdb processed the RT-PCR reads again with the CATT caller. The sample has about 4,800 gamma-chain clones, approximately 21% seen once. Sequenced material: gamma-delta T cells. Receptor source: a human donor. It is not recorded whose cells these are; they may come from a transplant donor.

The chain is built from TRGV8 and TRGJ1 or TRGJ2. The germline CDR1 and CDR2 sequences are VENAVY and YDSYNSRV. The CDR3 runs 14 residues. With V trimmed by 1 base and J by 3 bases, 6 bases remained unmatched. CDR3 in DNA: TGTGCCACCTGGGATAGCCCTTTTTATTATAAGAAACTCTTT. This codes for CATWDSPFYYKKLF.

In this sample, this clone turned up a few times. The V call is TRGV2, the J call TRGJ1 or TRGJ2. Germline CDR1 reads EGSNGY; CDR2 reads YDSYNSKV. V lost 0 bases and J lost 12; bases outside the gene matches: 11. This CDR3 contains 13 residues. This CDR3 is CATWDGLPPRKLF. CDR3 coding DNA: TGTGCCACCTGGGACGGGCTACCCCCAAGGAAACTCTTT.

Of note for this clone: Other nucleotide sequences in the sample specify the same CDR3. This chain connects TRGV2 to TRGJ1 or TRGJ2. The CDR3 consists of 14 residues. CDR1 and CDR2 from the germline V gene are EGSNGY and YDSYNSKV. The V segment lost 0 bases and the J segment 2 bases; nucleotides outside the gene matches: 4. The DNA of the CDR3 is TGTGCCACCTGGGACGGGCCTTATTATTATAAGAAACTCTTT. It translates to CATWDGPYYYKKLF.

CDR3 in DNA: TGTGCCTTGTGGGAAGAATATAAGAAACTCTTT. This encodes CALWEEYKKLF. The chain employs TRGV9 and TRGJ1 or TRGJ2. Per the germline V gene, CDR1 is GITISATS and CDR2 is ISYDGTV (reference sequence). Trimming took 4 bases from V and 7 from J; bases not matched to a gene: 4. This CDR3 is built from 11 residues.

A word on this clone: The sample has other DNA sequences that encode this CDR3 too. In nucleotides, the CDR3 is TGTGCCACCTGGGACAGGCGAAATTATAAGAAACTCTTT. This codes for CATWDRRNYKKLF. J is TRGJ1 or TRGJ2 and V is TRGV5. The germline gives CDR1 VINAFY, CDR2 YDVSNSKD. This CDR3 region has 13 residues. After removal of 0 bases from V and 5 bases from J, the junction contained 4 bases not matched to a gene.

This clone was seen a handful of times. The same CDR3 arises from other DNA sequences in this sample as well. This rearrangement joins TRGV3 to TRGJ1 or TRGJ2. V was clipped by 0 bases and J by 5 bases; unmatched bases: 4. Germline V gene sequence: CDR1 VTNTFY, CDR2 YDVSTARD (reference sequence). The CDR3 has 13 residues. The chain's CDR3 is CATWDRPNYKKLF. The DNA for the CDR3 is TGTGCCACCTGGGACAGGCCGAATTATAAGAAACTCTTT.

This clone was seen more than once but under ten times. Other DNA sequences from this sample encode an identical CDR3 as well. For the CDR3, the DNA is TGTGCCACCTGGGACGGGGGGTATTATAAGAAACTCTTT. It yields the protein CATWDGGYYKKLF. The chain recombines TRGV2 with TRGJ1 or TRGJ2. Unmatched junction bases numbered 3, after V lost 0 bases and J lost 4 bases. The CDR3 consists of 13 residues. The germline V gene has CDR1 EGSNGY and CDR2 YDSYNSKV.

As to this clone: Since a much larger clone is just one base distant, this may be a read error. The same CDR3 can be traced to other DNA sequences in this sample. The rearrangement links TRGV9 to TRGJ1 or TRGJ2. This CDR3 is built from 13 residues. J was trimmed by 4 bases and V by 0 bases; bases with no gene match: 3. Germline-derived CDR1 and CDR2 are GITISATS and ISYDGTV (reference sequence). The CDR3 here is CALWEVHYYKKLF. CDR3 DNA sequence: TGTGCCTTGTGGGAGGTGCACTATTATAAGAAACTCTTT.

This clone was seen more than once but under ten times. CDR3 coding DNA: TGTGCCACCTGGGACTGGGATTATAAGAAACTCTTT. Translation: CATWDWDYKKLF. V gene TRGV3 combines with J gene TRGJ1 or TRGJ2. The germline V gene has CDR1 VTNTFY and CDR2 YDVSTARD (reference sequence). The CDR3 spans 12 residues. Trimming cost V 3 bases and J 5 bases; bases outside gene matches: 4.

As to this clone: A read error may explain this, as a much larger clone is one base away. This chain connects TRGV2 to TRGJ1 or TRGJ2. CDR1 and CDR2 from the germline V gene are EGSNGY and YDSYNSKV. The CDR3 is 13 residues long. CDR3 amino acids: CATRDGLYYKKLF. The CDR3 DNA sequence: TGTGCCACCCGGGACGGGCTTTATTATAAGAAACTCTTT.

The rearrangement uses TRGV8 and TRGJ1 or TRGJ2. The CDR3 totals 11 residues. The ends lost 5 bases at V and 8 bases at J; junction bases unmatched: 6. Germline CDR1 reads VENAVY; CDR2 reads YDSYNSRV. CDR3 sequence reads: CATWGYDKKLF. The CDR3 nucleotides are TGTGCCACCTGGGGATATGATAAGAAACTCTTT.